This TCR beta chain was sequenced for a study of T cell clones after liver transplantation. Per germline, CDR1 MGHRA and CDR2 YSYEKL. This CDR3 region has 18 residues. V trimming: 4 bases; J trimming: 0 bases; junction bases outside the gene matches: 11. The assay was immunoSEQ multiplex PCR, and TCRdb's table has in-frame clones only and misses some. This repertoire shows roughly 67,000 clones, about 91% found once; its top ten account for 0.9% to 1%. The TCR was taken from a human patient who received a liver transplant. The graft donor may have given rise to some T cells. Material: CD4+ T cells from blood, obtained around 25 months after liver transplant. The V gene is TRBV4-1, the J gene TRBJ2-7; 11 nucleotides line up with TRBD2. The CDR3 DNA sequence: TGCGCCAGCAGCCTAATACAATCCGGGACTAGCGGCTCCTACGAGCAGTACTTC. Translating gives CASSLIQSGTSGSYEQYF.